The entry below describes one TCR beta chain. This clone appeared once. It has no known antigen specificity. Base qualities are not at hand, and no much larger clone is one base apart. These data are taken from a study of control samples from healthy donors and cancer patients (dated by TCRdb to 2018 to 2021). At the junction V is shortened by 4 bases and J by 6 bases; bases outside the gene matches: 13. From the cysteine up to the phenylalanine, the CDR3 has a length of 17 residues. The entry retains the CDR3 DNA only, 51 bases that are in frame from base 1. CDR1 SGHTA and CDR2 FQGTGA were looked up in the germline V gene. The library came from the immunoSEQ multiplex PCR assay. The clones in this table, taken by TCRdb from immuneACCESS, are in-frame only. Not every clone is retained; where verified, under half of the shortfall comes from an unresolved V gene, and the cause of the rest is unknown. Present in this sample are about 77,000 clones, roughly 92% of which were seen just once. 5% to 6.5% of the sample is held by the ten biggest clonotypes.

This receptor chain uses TRBV7-3 and TRBJ2-1, with 9 middle bases fitting TRBD2. Sequenced input: blood. The sequence came from a woman aged 60 to 75 in good health. The CDR3 here reads CASSSRGGGRASNEQFF. The bases are TGTGCCAGCAGCTCCCGAGGGGGCGGGAGGGCCTCCAATGAGCAGTTCTTC.